This T cell receptor beta chain was captured in a study of shared clonotypes between healthy human individuals. Germline lookup yields CDR1 MNHEY and CDR2 SMNVEV (reference sequence). The V gene end was trimmed by 7 bases and the J gene end by 2 bases; junction bases not matched to a gene: 12. The CDR3 is 16 residues long. Profiled with immunoSEQ multiplex PCR; TCRdb holds only in-frame clones, not every one. The table lists about 2.1 million clones, just under 95% of them singletons. About this clone: Its specificity is not known.

Overall study results and limits: It was expected that sequencing depth would affect clonotype sharing among donors. Blood was the sole source, and tissue repertoires probably differ.

Naive CD8 cells lacked CD45RO, underwent positive selection for CCR7 and left out terminally differentiated effector memory CD45RA+ cells. The V and J genes are TRBV27 and TRBJ2-7; TRBD2 matches 9 bases. This receptor was obtained from a man between 18 and 29 years old in good health. Some clones in this sample may be carry-over from other donors' samples. Sequences were obtained from naive CD8+ T cells from PBMCs. The CDR3 DNA reads TGTGCCAGCACCACATTAGCGGGAGCCCCAGCCTACGAGCAGTACTTC. As protein: CASTTLAGAPAYEQYF.